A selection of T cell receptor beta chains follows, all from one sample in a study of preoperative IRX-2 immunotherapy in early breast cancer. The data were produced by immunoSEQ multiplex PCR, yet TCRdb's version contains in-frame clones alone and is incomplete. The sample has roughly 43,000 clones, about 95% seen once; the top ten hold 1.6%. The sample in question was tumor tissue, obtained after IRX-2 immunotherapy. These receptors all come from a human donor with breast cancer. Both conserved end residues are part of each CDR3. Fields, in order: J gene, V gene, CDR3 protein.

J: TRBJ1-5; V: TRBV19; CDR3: CASSRPLSRGHSNQPQHF
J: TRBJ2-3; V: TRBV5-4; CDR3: CASRLGGLAYADTQYF
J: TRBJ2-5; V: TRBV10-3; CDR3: CVSTTSGGGETQYF
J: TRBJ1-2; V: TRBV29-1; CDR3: CSVGGANYGYTF
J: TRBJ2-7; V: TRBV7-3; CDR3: CASSPSLAGGVYEQYF
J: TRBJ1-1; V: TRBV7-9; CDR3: CASSFPTEAFF
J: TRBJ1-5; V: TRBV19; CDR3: CASSISSQPQHF
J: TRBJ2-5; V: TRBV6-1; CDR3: CASSPDRGETQYF
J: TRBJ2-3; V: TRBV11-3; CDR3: CASSLGVWSGHGGGTDTQYF
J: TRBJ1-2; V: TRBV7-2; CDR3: CASSLVAGGNYGYTF
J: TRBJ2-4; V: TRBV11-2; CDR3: CASSPVPGLAKNIQYF
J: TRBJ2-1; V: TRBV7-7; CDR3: CASSPRPGEQFF
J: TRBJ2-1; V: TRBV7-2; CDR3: CASSLVGTSGGEQFF
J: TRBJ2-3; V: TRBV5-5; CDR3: CASSRYQGYTDTQYF
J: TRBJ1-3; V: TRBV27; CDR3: CASSLRNSGNTIYF
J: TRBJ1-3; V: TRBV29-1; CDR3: CSVNKNTIYF
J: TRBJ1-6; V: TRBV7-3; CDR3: CASSLGAGGKSPLHF
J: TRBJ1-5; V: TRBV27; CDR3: CASSLNARGGSNSNQPQHF
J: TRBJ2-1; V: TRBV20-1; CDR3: CSVSRRDEQFF
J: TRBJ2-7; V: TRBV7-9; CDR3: CASSEHRDRSYEQYF
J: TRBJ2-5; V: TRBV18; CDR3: CASSPPARTRGETQYF
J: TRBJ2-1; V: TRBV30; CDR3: CAWTEGAPYVSSYNEQFF